These 8 T cell receptor beta chains were sequenced from one sample in a study of blood T cell repertoires in COVID-19. Data came from immunoSEQ multiplex PCR; TCRdb stores just in-frame clones and leaves some out. The sample includes 200,000 to 300,000 clones, about 88% of them seen just once. Sequenced input: peripheral blood. Every receptor here comes from a woman in her seventies with active or convalescent COVID-19.

The rearrangement uses TRBV10-3 and TRBJ1-1; D not certain. Germline V gene lookup returns CDR1 ENHRY and CDR2 SYGVKD. V lost 4 bases and J lost 2, with 8 bases in between. This CDR3 has 13 residues. The CDR3 loop is CAISVASNTEAFF. The CDR3 DNA sequence: TGTGCCATCAGTGTGGCCAGTAACACTGAAGCTTTCTTT.

The chain combines TRBV5-1 with TRBJ2-5, with TRBD1 identical over 8 bases. J was trimmed by 5 bases and V by 4 bases; bases with no gene match: 7. The CDR3 consists of 14 residues. CDR1 is SGHRS and CDR2 is YFSETQ in the germline V gene. This CDR3 is CASSPGTGGETQYF. The CDR3 DNA follows: TGCGCCAGCAGCCCCGGGACAGGCGGGGAGACCCAGTACTTC.

The chain is built from TRBV19 and TRBJ1-1; 8 positions match TRBD1. J lost 1 base, V lost 4 bases, and 2 bases had no gene match. The CDR3 has 14 residues. Per the germline V gene, CDR1 is LNHDA and CDR2 is SQIVND (reference sequence). CDR3 amino acids: CASSKGTGNTEAFF. The CDR3, as DNA: TGTGCCAGTAGTAAGGGGACAGGGAACACTGAAGCTTTCTTT.

This sequence joins TRBV12-3 or TRBV12-4 and TRBJ1-1; D is unclear. The CDR3 totals 11 residues. V was cut by 8 bases and J by 0 bases, with 4 bases left in between. The CDR3 DNA sequence: TGTGCCAGCCAGTTGAACACTGAAGCTTTCTTT. Translating gives CASQLNTEAFF.

The chain uses TRBV12-5 and TRBJ1-1; a possible D gene is TRBD1 (6 bases). The CDR3 has 12 amino acids. V was shortened by 3 bases and J by 12 bases, with 14 bases between the two germline ends. Germline CDR1 LGHNT, CDR2 FRNRAP. DNA for the CDR3: TGTGCTAGTGGTTTTTCGGACAGTAGGACTTTCTTT. It codes for CASGFSDSRTFF.

The V call is TRBV5-1, the J call TRBJ2-3, with TRBD2 as a possible D gene (6 bases). Per germline, CDR1 SGHRS and CDR2 YFSETQ. V was trimmed by 5 bases and J by 2 bases, leaving 12 bases between them. The CDR3 spans 14 residues. The CDR3 here is CASSLEGTTDTQYF. CDR3 nucleotides: TGCGCCAGCAGTCTGGAGGGTACCACAGATACGCAGTATTTT.

This chain joins TRBV6-5 and TRBJ2-3; TRBD1 matches at 7 bases. Germline CDR1 reads MNHEY; CDR2 reads SVGAGI. The CDR3 length is 13 residues. The V segment lost 10 bases and the J segment 1 base; nucleotides outside the gene matches: 5. The CDR3 spells CATRTGGTDTQYF. DNA for the CDR3: TGTGCCACCCGGACAGGAGGCACAGATACGCAGTATTTT.

The V gene is TRBV12-3 or TRBV12-4, the J gene TRBJ1-2; D perhaps matches TRBD1 (5 bases). Deletions cut 10 bases from V and 8 bases from J, with 14 bases between. This CDR3 comprises 11 residues. The CDR3 region has the DNA TGTGCCACGCGACAGCGAAGGGGCTACACCTTC. This encodes CATRQRRGYTF.